Presented here are 29 T cell receptor beta chains from one specimen sequenced in a study of blood T cell repertoires in COVID-19. TCRdb keeps only in-frame clones here, not all; method: immunoSEQ multiplex PCR. The table shows fewer than 300,000 clones, with about 90% occurring only once. Sequenced material: peripheral blood. The receptors shown here come from a woman in her 50s with acute or convalescent COVID-19.

This clone was observed once. The rearrangement uses TRBV6-6 and TRBJ1-2; D possibly corresponds to TRBD1 (6 bases). The V and J ends lost 7 bases and 8 bases respectively, with 20 bases between them. The germline CDR1 and CDR2 sequences are MNHNY and SVGAGI (reference sequence). The length of the CDR3 is 14 residues. The CDR3 region has the DNA TGTGCCAGCATCAGAAACAGGGATGTCGGCGGCTACACCTTC. It specifies CASIRNRDVGGYTF.

V and J are TRBV2 and TRBJ2-7; 7 positions agree with TRBD1. J was trimmed by 4 bases and V by 5 bases; bases with no gene match: 14. The CDR3 spans 16 residues. Per germline, CDR1 SNHLY and CDR2 FYNNEI. CDR3 sequence (DNA): TGTGCCAGCAGTTCCGAGACAGGGTTTCCAACGTACGAGCAGTACTTC. This sequence encodes CASSSETGFPTYEQYF. The whole variable domain, remainder taken from reference TRBV2 and TRBJ2-7, is EPEVTQTPSHQVTQMGQEVILRCVPISNHLYFYWYRQILGQKVEFLVSFYNNEISEKSEIFDDQFSVERPDGSNFTLKIRSTKLEDSAMYFCASSSETGFPTYEQYFGPGTRLTVT.

This clone has a single count. The gene calls are TRBV19 and TRBJ1-1; D remains unclear. The CDR3 runs to 13 residues. V was clipped by 4 bases and J by 1 base, with 7 bases between them. Looked up from germline, CDR1 is LNHDA and CDR2 is SQIVND (reference sequence). For the CDR3, the DNA is TGTGCCAGTAGTACGGGAAGGAACACTGAAGCTTTCTTT. Translating it yields CASSTGRNTEAFF. Filled out from reference TRBV19 and TRBJ1-1, the complete variable domain reads DGGITQSPKYLFRKEGQNVTLSCEQNLNHDAMYWYRQDPGQGLRLIYYSQIVNDFQKGDIAEGYSVSREKKESFPLTVTSAQKNPTAFYLCASSTGRNTEAFFGQGTRLTVV.

This chain joins TRBV7-2 and TRBJ1-2, with 8 bases aligning to TRBD1. This CDR3 is 19 amino acids long. V lost 5 bases and J lost 0; bases outside the gene matches: 17. Germline V gives CDR1 SGHTA, CDR2 FQGNSA. CDR3 DNA sequence: TGTGCCAGCAGCCCCCCGCGGACAGGGTGGGGGGGCACTAACTATGGCTACACCTTC. This sequence encodes CASSPPRTGWGGTNYGYTF.

The rearrangement joins TRBV5-6 to TRBJ2-7, with 11 bases aligning to TRBD2. After removal of 4 bases from V and 5 bases from J, the junction contained 5 bases not matched to a gene. The CDR3 contains 14 residues. Per germline, CDR1 SGHDT and CDR2 YYEEEE. CDR3 nucleotides: TGTGCCAGCAGCCCGATAGCGGGAGGGAACGAGCAGTACTTC. It encodes CASSPIAGGNEQYF.

V usage is TRBV7-9 and J usage is TRBJ1-2; D is possibly TRBD1 (5 bases). The germline V gene encodes CDR1 SEHNR and CDR2 FQNEAQ (reference sequence). This CDR3 is built from 15 residues. V was shortened by 5 bases and J by 7 bases, with 20 bases between the two germline ends. The CDR3 region has the DNA TGTGCCAGCAGCCTTGCGGGGAGAGGGGCCGGTGGCTACACCTTC. Amino acid sequence: CASSLAGRGAGGYTF. Full variable domain (rest looked up from reference TRBV7-9 and TRBJ1-2): DTGVSQNPRHKITKRGQNVTFRCDPISEHNRLYWYRQTLGQGPEFLTYFQNEAQLEKSRLLSDRFSAERPKGSFSTLEIQRTEQGDSAMYLCASSLAGRGAGGYTFGSGTRLTVV.

This clone was observed once. This chain connects TRBV11-2 to TRBJ2-6, with no clear D. Per the germline V gene, CDR1 is SGHAT and CDR2 is FQNNGV. The V and J ends lost 2 bases and 0 bases respectively, with 5 bases between them. The CDR3 extends over 15 amino acids. CDR3 in DNA: TGTGCCAGCAGCTTAACCAGCTCTGGGGCCAACGTCCTGACTTTC. Amino acid sequence: CASSLTSSGANVLTF.

The J gene is TRBJ2-7, the V gene TRBV7-9; 7 bases are shared with TRBD1. This CDR3 region has 14 residues. Germline trimming cut 5 bases from V and 3 bases from J; bases unmatched to any gene: 7. Germline V CDR1 and CDR2: SEHNR, FQNEAQ (reference sequence). The CDR3 coding sequence is TGTGCCAGCAGCCCGGACAGGCTGCGCTACGAGCAGTACTTC. It yields the protein CASSPDRLRYEQYF.

The chain uses TRBV7-9 and TRBJ2-5, with 8 bases fitting TRBD1. Germline trimming cut 6 bases from V and 0 bases from J; bases unmatched to any gene: 6. CDR1 SEHNR and CDR2 FQNEAQ come from the germline V gene (reference sequence). The CDR3 runs 15 residues. In nucleotides, the CDR3 is TGTGCCAGCAGTCGTAACAGGGGGGACCAAGAGACCCAGTACTTC. Its translation: CASSRNRGDQETQYF.

This clone was detected a few times. The chain uses TRBV7-2 and TRBJ2-7; TRBD2 agrees at 7 bases. Germline V lookup: CDR1 SGHTA, CDR2 FQGNSA. CDR3 length equals 15 residues. The V gene end was trimmed by 6 bases and the J gene end by 0 bases; junction bases not matched to a gene: 8. CDR3 coding DNA: TGTGCCAGCAGTCGAAGCGGGACTTACTCCTACGAGCAGTACTTC. The encoded protein is CASSRSGTYSYEQYF.

The rearrangement links TRBV6-5 to TRBJ2-2; D is perhaps TRBD1 (5 bases). Between the trimmed V and J ends, which lost 6 bases and 3 bases, there was a span of 14 bases. Germline V lookup: CDR1 MNHEY, CDR2 SVGAGI. The CDR3 contains 15 residues. CDR3 nucleotide sequence: TGTGCCAGCAGAACCCCCGACAGATACACCGGGGAGCTGTTTTTT. Its protein is CASRTPDRYTGELFF.

The genes are TRBV27 and TRBJ1-6; the D gene is possibly TRBD1 (5 bases). CDR3 size: 15 residues. With 3 bases removed from V and 5 bases from J, the gap between germline ends came to 11 bases. The germline gives CDR1 MNHEY, CDR2 SMNVEV (reference sequence). The CDR3 is CASSFLSRDNSPLHF. The CDR3 bases are TGTGCCAGCAGTTTTCTCTCCAGGGATAATTCACCCCTCCACTTT.

The table lists this clone with a few counts. This chain uses TRBV7-2 with TRBJ2-4; 8 bases match TRBD2. Germline trimming cut 4 bases from V and 3 bases from J; bases unmatched to any gene: 8. Germline V lookup: CDR1 SGHTA, CDR2 FQGNSA. The CDR3 is 16 residues long. The CDR3 sequence is CASSSQAGAGKNIQYF. For the CDR3, the DNA is TGTGCCAGCAGCTCTCAAGCGGGAGCGGGCAAAAACATTCAGTACTTC.

The rearrangement uses TRBV19 and TRBJ2-3; D perhaps matches TRBD1 (6 bases). The CDR3 is 15 residues long. Germline CDR1 reads LNHDA; CDR2 reads SQIVND (reference sequence). V was trimmed by 6 bases and J by 3 bases, leaving 16 bases between them. This CDR3 reads CASRSIQGPTDTQYF. The DNA of the CDR3 is TGTGCCAGTAGATCAATACAGGGTCCGACAGATACGCAGTATTTT.

The rearrangement uses TRBV15 and TRBJ1-6; 8 bases are shared with TRBD1. The CDR3 runs 20 residues. Germline V gene sequence: CDR1 LNHNV, CDR2 YYDKDF (reference sequence). The V segment lost 2 bases and the J segment 13 bases; nucleotides outside the gene matches: 25. CDR3 sequence (DNA): TGTGCCACCAGCAGACAAAACCCTGGGACAGGCAAACCAAAGGAACTTCCCCTCCACTTT. It translates to CATSRQNPGTGKPKELPLHF.

The chain employs TRBV27 and TRBJ1-2; D gene uncertain. V lost 2 bases and J 1 base, leaving 20 bases between the germline ends. Germline CDR1 is MNHEY and CDR2 is SMNVEV (reference sequence). CDR3 length: 18 amino acids. Here the CDR3 reads CASSLLTTSSGINYGYTF. As DNA, the CDR3 is TGTGCCAGCAGTTTACTCACGACCTCCTCCGGGATTAACTATGGCTACACCTTC.

This chain links TRBV28 with TRBJ1-6, with 7 nucleotides matching TRBD1. V shed 6 bases and J 10 bases; nucleotides not matched to a gene: 15. The CDR3 is 16 residues long. Germline CDR1 MDHEN, CDR2 SYDVKM. The CDR3 nucleotides are TGTGCCAGCAGCTTACTGGGCCGGGACAGTCGATCACCCCTCCACTTT. Amino acids: CASSLLGRDSRSPLHF.

This clone is a singleton in its sample. This chain connects TRBV5-1 to TRBJ1-2, with no clear D. The CDR3 is made up of 16 amino acids. Per germline, CDR1 SGHRS and CDR2 YFSETQ. With 4 bases removed from V and 2 bases from J, the gap between germline ends came to 18 bases. In DNA, the CDR3 is TGCGCCAGCAGCCCCTTCCCTCCTGGGGAGAACTATGGCTACACCTTC. Translating gives CASSPFPPGENYGYTF.

This clone was recorded once. The V and J genes are TRBV30 and TRBJ2-4; tentative D call: TRBD2 (5 bases). The V and J ends lost 4 bases and 6 bases respectively, with 19 bases between them. From germline, CDR1 is GTSNPN and CDR2 SVGIG (reference sequence). The length of the CDR3 is 15 residues. As DNA, the CDR3 is TGTGCCTGGACCGAACCCGGCCGGGATGCAAACATTCAGTACTTC. This gives the protein CAWTEPGRDANIQYF. Together with reference TRBV30 and TRBJ2-4, the CDR3 gives the full variable domain: SQTIHQWPATLVQPVGSPLSLECTVEGTSNPNLYWYRQAAGRGLQLLFYSVGIGQISSEVPQNLSASRPQDRQFILSSKKLLLSDSGFYLCAWTEPGRDANIQYFGAGTRLSVL.

The chain has TRBV5-1 and TRBJ1-2; tentatively, D is TRBD1 (5 bases). V was trimmed by 3 bases and J by 2 bases, leaving 11 bases between them. In germline, CDR1 is SGHRS, CDR2 YFSETQ. The CDR3 length is 14 residues. CDR3 DNA sequence: TGCGCCAGCAGCTCGGGAGGGGTCAACTATGGCTACACCTTC. Encoded protein: CASSSGGVNYGYTF.

This clone was seen a single time. The rearrangement joins TRBV2 to TRBJ2-7; perhaps TRBD2 as D (5 bases). CDR3 length: 12 amino acids. V shed 8 bases and J shed 2 bases, with 10 bases lying between them. CDR1 SNHLY and CDR2 FYNNEI come from the germline V gene. The CDR3 DNA sequence: TGTGCCAGCCTCCGGGGAACCTACGAGCAGTACTTC. This encodes CASLRGTYEQYF.

V and J are TRBV2 and TRBJ1-2, with a tentative D call TRBD1 (6 bases). From germline, CDR1 is SNHLY and CDR2 FYNNEI. The V gene lost 6 bases and the J gene lost 0 bases, with 11 bases spanning the gap. The CDR3 consists of 14 residues. In DNA, the CDR3 is TGTGCCAGCAGCTTTGACAGGACTAACTATGGCTACACCTTC. This encodes CASSFDRTNYGYTF.

On this clone itself: Other DNA sequences in the same sample also yield this CDR3. This chain uses TRBV6-5 with TRBJ1-4; 7 bases fit TRBD1. J lost 5 bases, V lost 5 bases, and 5 bases had no gene match. CDR1 and CDR2 (germline): MNHEY, SVGAGI. CDR3 length: 14 amino acids. The CDR3 DNA follows: TGTGCCAGCAGTCGACAGGGATCGAATGAAAAACTGTTTTTT. Translating gives CASSRQGSNEKLFF.

The CDR3 sequence is CASSSDRGFYEQYF. CDR3 DNA: TGTGCCAGCAGCTCGGACAGGGGGTTCTACGAGCAGTACTTC. The rearrangement joins TRBV5-4 to TRBJ2-7, with 10 bases matching TRBD1. The CDR3 consists of 14 residues. Germline lookup yields CDR1 SGHNT and CDR2 YYREEE (reference sequence). Trimming at V came to 3 bases and at J to 3 bases, leaving 3 bases not matched to a gene.

The genes are TRBV18 and TRBJ2-1; 7 bases align to TRBD1. The CDR3 runs 18 residues. Germline-derived CDR1 and CDR2 are KGHSH and LQKENI. The V and J ends lost 1 base and 4 bases, in that order; junction bases with no gene match: 13. In DNA, the CDR3 is TGTGCCAGCTCACCACAACGGGGCCCCGGGACAGTGTACAATGAGCAGTTCTTC. Protein sequence: CASSPQRGPGTVYNEQFF.

V is TRBV3-1 (or the pseudogene TRBV3-2) and J is TRBJ2-7, with TRBD2 identical over 11 bases. Germline CDR1 and CDR2: LGHDT and YNNKEL (reference sequence). V was clipped by 7 bases and J by 1 base; unmatched bases: 6. CDR3 length: 15 amino acids. The CDR3 is CASMLRTSGSYEQYF. The CDR3 DNA reads TGTGCCAGCATGCTGAGGACTAGCGGGTCCTACGAGCAGTACTTC.

This chain links TRBV6-6 with TRBJ1-5; D might be TRBD1 (6 bases). The CDR3 has 13 residues. Germline V CDR1 and CDR2: MNHNY, SVGAGI (reference sequence). V was cut by 6 bases and J by 4 bases, with 10 bases left in between. The CDR3 protein is CASSRTGNQPQHF. The CDR3 DNA is TGTGCCAGCAGCCGAACAGGGAATCAGCCCCAGCATTTT.

The chain is built from TRBV27 and TRBJ2-3; TRBD2 aligns across 11 bases. Trimming removed 0 bases from V and 5 bases from J; junction bases left unmatched: 4. The germline gives CDR1 MNHEY, CDR2 SMNVEV (reference sequence). This CDR3 is built from 16 residues. DNA for the CDR3: TGTGCCAGCAGTTTATCGAAGACTAGCGGGGTAGATACGCAGTATTTT. Amino acids: CASSLSKTSGVDTQYF.

This clone was seen only once. The chain recombines TRBV6-5 with TRBJ2-7; D is ambiguous. From germline, CDR1 is MNHEY and CDR2 SVGAGI. This CDR3 has 12 residues. With 6 bases removed from V and 2 bases from J, the gap between germline ends came to 8 bases. CDR3 sequence: CASRTVAYEQYF. The CDR3 bases are TGTGCCAGCAGGACTGTCGCCTACGAGCAGTACTTC.